These T cell receptor beta chains were read from a single sample in a study of shared T cell receptors in the human thymus. Assay: immunoSEQ multiplex PCR; the TCRdb copy retains only in-frame clones and omits some. Of approximately 760,000 clones listed, 80% to 90% are singletons. This sample was also put to use in a study of human thymus T cells.

Input material: thymocytes. All receptors derive from a girl under three years old with a congenital heart defect. CDR3s include the opening cysteine and the closing phenylalanine or tryptophan. Each record gives: J gene, clone size, CDR3 length, V gene, D gene, CDR3 protein, CDR3 DNA. A D gene is named only where the DNA matches it firmly. Some rows mark clone size as missing; the rest say once, few, many or name a class of expanded clone.

J: TRBJ2-5; size: once; length: 13; V: TRBV29-1; D: NA; CDR3: CSVRGGRGETQYF; DNA: TGCAGCGTCCGCGGGGGCCGTGGGGAGACCCAGTACTTC
J: TRBJ2-5; size: NA; length: 14; V: TRBV6-6; D: NA; CDR3: CATSLIRGRETQYF; DNA: TGTGCCACCTCCCTGATCAGGGGCAGGGAGACCCAGTACTTC
J: TRBJ2-5; size: NA; length: 15; V: TRBV14; D: NA; CDR3: CASSQGCGGAETQYF; DNA: TGTGCCAGCAGCCAAGGGTGTGGGGGGGCGGAGACCCAGTACTTC
J: TRBJ1-1; size: NA; length: 16; V: TRBV10-3; D: TRBD1; CDR3: CAIKPDRVVENTEAFF; DNA: TGTGCCATCAAACCTGACAGGGTGGTTGAGAACACTGAAGCTTTCTTT
J: TRBJ2-5; size: NA; length: 18; V: TRBV4-1; D: TRBD2; CDR3: CASSQEGTSGGPQETQYF; DNA: TGCGCCAGCAGCCAAGAAGGGACTAGCGGGGGCCCACAAGAGACCCAGTACTTC
J: TRBJ1-2; size: NA; length: 17; V: TRBV6-1; D: TRBD1; CDR3: CASSEAQSVDRGLGYTF; DNA: TGTGCCAGCAGTGAAGCGCAATCGGTGGACAGGGGGCTAGGCTACACCTTC
J: TRBJ2-7; size: NA; length: 18; V: TRBV25-1; D: NA; CDR3: CASRAPTDGVVVKNEQYF; DNA: TGTGCCAGCAGAGCACCTACTGACGGGGTAGTCGTTAAGAACGAGCAGTACTTC
J: TRBJ1-2; size: NA; length: 17; V: TRBV6-1; D: NA; CDR3: CASSEVIRGSSSYGYTF; DNA: TGTGCCAGCAGTGAAGTTATTCGAGGTTCGTCCTCCTATGGCTACACCTTC
J: TRBJ1-1; size: NA; length: 14; V: TRBV7-9; D: TRBD1; CDR3: CASSPGTANTEAFF; DNA: TGTGCCAGCAGCCCCGGGACAGCCAACACTGAAGCTTTCTTT
J: TRBJ1-1; size: NA; length: 16; V: TRBV4-2; D: NA; CDR3: CASSQVFGFMNTEAFF; DNA: TGTGCCAGCAGCCAAGTCTTCGGGTTCATGAACACTGAAGCTTTCTTT
J: TRBJ2-4; size: NA; length: 14; V: TRBV7-9; D: NA; CDR3: CASSLVTGWDIQYF; DNA: TGTGCCAGCAGCTTGGTGACAGGCTGGGACATTCAGTACTTC
J: TRBJ1-1; size: NA; length: 14; V: TRBV28; D: NA; CDR3: CASSPLIGSAEAFF; DNA: TGTGCCAGCAGTCCCCTAATCGGCAGCGCTGAAGCTTTCTTT
J: TRBJ1-2; size: NA; length: 14; V: TRBV7-2; D: NA; CDR3: CASSREAPWYGYTF; DNA: TGTGCCAGCAGCCGGGAGGCCCCGTGGTATGGCTACACCTTC
J: TRBJ2-5; size: NA; length: 17; V: TRBV7-6; D: TRBD2; CDR3: CASSLRLAGPQEETQYF; DNA: TGTGCCAGCAGCTTAAGACTAGCGGGTCCCCAAGAAGAGACCCAGTACTTC
J: TRBJ1-1; size: NA; length: 17; V: TRBV18; D: TRBD1; CDR3: CASSPRGCWSGGTEAFF; DNA: TGTGCCAGCTCACCCCGGGGTTGTTGGTCAGGGGGCACTGAAGCTTTCTTT
J: TRBJ2-5; size: NA; length: 16; V: TRBV29-1; D: TRBD2; CDR3: CSGRLAGGPGEETQYF; DNA: TGCAGCGGGAGACTAGCGGGGGGGCCGGGGGAAGAGACCCAGTACTTC
J: TRBJ2-2; size: NA; length: 15; V: TRBV5-6; D: NA; CDR3: CASSPMAGMVGELFF; DNA: TGTGCCAGCAGTCCCATGGCAGGGATGGTCGGGGAGCTGTTTTTT
J: TRBJ2-5; size: NA; length: 17; V: TRBV19; D: NA; CDR3: CASSSASQVFFEETQYF; DNA: TGTGCCAGTAGTTCGGCCTCTCAGGTTTTCTTTGAAGAGACCCAGTACTTC
J: TRBJ2-7; size: NA; length: 14; V: TRBV5-6; D: NA; CDR3: CASSLPAGPYEQYF; DNA: TGTGCCAGCAGCTTACCAGCAGGCCCCTACGAGCAGTACTTC
J: TRBJ1-5; size: few; length: 15; V: TRBV5-6; D: NA; CDR3: CASSLGGDSNQPQHF; DNA: TGTGCCAGCAGCTTGGGGGGGGACTCCAATCAGCCCCAGCATTTT
J: TRBJ1-1; size: NA; length: 15; V: TRBV14; D: TRBD1; CDR3: CASSQEGTVNTEAFF; DNA: TGTGCCAGCAGCCAAGAAGGGACAGTGAACACTGAAGCTTTCTTT
J: TRBJ2-5; size: NA; length: 18; V: TRBV5-1; D: TRBD2; CDR3: CASSRGGSGGPSQETQYF; DNA: TGCGCCAGCAGCCGGGGGGGTAGCGGGGGACCGTCCCAAGAGACCCAGTACTTC
J: TRBJ1-2; size: NA; length: 16; V: TRBV28; D: TRBD1; CDR3: CASSPQPGQGGDGYTF; DNA: TGTGCCAGCAGTCCACAACCGGGACAGGGAGGGGATGGCTACACCTTC
J: TRBJ1-1; size: few; length: 15; V: TRBV6-5; D: NA; CDR3: CASSSRPGRLTEAFF; DNA: TGTGCCAGCAGTTCACGACCCGGGAGACTTACTGAAGCTTTCTTT